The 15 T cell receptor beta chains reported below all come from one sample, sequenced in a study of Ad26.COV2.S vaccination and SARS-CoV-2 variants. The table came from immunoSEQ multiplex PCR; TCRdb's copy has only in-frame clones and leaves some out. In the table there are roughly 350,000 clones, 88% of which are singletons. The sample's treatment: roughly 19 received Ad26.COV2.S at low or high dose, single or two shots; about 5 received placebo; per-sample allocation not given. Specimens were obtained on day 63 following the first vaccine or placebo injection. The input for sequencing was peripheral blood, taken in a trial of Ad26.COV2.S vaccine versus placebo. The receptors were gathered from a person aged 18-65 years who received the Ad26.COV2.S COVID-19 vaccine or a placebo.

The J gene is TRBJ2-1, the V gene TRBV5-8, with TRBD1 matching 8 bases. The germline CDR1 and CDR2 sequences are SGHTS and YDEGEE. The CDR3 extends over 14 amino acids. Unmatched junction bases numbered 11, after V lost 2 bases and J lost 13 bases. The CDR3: CASSFPGQGRVQFF. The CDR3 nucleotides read TGTGCCAGCAGCTTCCCTGGACAGGGTAGGGTTCAGTTCTTC.

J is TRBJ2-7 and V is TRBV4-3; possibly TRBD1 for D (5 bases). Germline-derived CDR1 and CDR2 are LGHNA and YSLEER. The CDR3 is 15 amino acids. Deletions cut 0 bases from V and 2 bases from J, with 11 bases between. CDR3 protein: CASSQENQGTYEQYF. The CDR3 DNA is TGCGCCAGCAGCCAAGAGAATCAGGGAACCTACGAGCAGTACTTC.

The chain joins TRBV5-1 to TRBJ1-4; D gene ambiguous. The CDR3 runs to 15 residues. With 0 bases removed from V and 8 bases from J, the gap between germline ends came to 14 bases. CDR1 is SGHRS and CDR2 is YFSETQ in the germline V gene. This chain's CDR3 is CASSLDQWAREKLFF. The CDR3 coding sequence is TGCGCCAGCAGCTTGGATCAGTGGGCGAGGGAAAAACTGTTTTTT.

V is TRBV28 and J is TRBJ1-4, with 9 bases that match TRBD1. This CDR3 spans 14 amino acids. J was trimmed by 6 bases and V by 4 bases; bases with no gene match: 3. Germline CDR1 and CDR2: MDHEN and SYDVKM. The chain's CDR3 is CASSSGTGYEKLFF. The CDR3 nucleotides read TGTGCCAGCAGTTCCGGGACAGGGTATGAAAAACTGTTTTTT.

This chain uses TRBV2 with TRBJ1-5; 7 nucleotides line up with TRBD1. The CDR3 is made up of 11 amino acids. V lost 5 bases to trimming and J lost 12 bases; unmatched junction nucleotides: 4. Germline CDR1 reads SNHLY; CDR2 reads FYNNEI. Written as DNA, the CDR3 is TGTGCCAGCAGTTCAAGACAGGGCCAGCATTTT. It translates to CASSSRQGQHF.

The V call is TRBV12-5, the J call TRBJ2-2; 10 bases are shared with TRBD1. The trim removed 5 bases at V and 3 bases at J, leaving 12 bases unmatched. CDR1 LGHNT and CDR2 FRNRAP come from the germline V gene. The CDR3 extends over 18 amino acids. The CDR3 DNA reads TGTGCTAGTGGTCGCGGACAGGGGGGTATCGACGACACCGGGGAGCTGTTTTTT. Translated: CASGRGQGGIDDTGELFF.

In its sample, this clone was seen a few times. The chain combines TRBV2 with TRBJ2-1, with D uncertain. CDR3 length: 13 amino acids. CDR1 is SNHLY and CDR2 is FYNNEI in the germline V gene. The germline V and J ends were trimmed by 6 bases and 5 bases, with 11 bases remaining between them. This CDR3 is CASSRTMNNEQFF. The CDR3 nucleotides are TGTGCCAGCAGCAGGACCATGAACAATGAGCAGTTCTTC.

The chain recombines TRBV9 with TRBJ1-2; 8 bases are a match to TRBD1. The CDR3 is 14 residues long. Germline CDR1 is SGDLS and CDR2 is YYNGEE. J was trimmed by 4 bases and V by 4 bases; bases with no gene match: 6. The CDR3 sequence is CASSNGQGLYGYTF. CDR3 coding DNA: TGTGCCAGCAGCAACGGACAGGGACTCTATGGCTACACCTTC.

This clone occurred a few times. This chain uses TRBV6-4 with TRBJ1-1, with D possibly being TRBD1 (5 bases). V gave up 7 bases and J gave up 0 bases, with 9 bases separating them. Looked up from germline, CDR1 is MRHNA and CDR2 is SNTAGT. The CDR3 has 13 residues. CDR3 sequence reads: CASTGTVNTEAFF. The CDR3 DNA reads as TGTGCCAGCACCGGGACGGTGAACACTGAAGCTTTCTTT.

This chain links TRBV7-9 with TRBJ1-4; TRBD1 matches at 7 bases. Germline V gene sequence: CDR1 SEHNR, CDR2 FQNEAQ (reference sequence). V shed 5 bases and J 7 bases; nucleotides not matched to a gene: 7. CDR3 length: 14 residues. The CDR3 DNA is TGTGCCAGCAGCCTCGACAGGGTGGTTGAAAAACTGTTTTTT. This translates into CASSLDRVVEKLFF. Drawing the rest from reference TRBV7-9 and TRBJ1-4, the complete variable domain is DTGVSQNPRHKITKRGQNVTFRCDPISEHNRLYWYRQTLGQGPEFLTYFQNEAQLEKSRLLSDRFSAERPKGSFSTLEIQRTEQGDSAMYLCASSLDRVVEKLFFGSGTQLSVL.

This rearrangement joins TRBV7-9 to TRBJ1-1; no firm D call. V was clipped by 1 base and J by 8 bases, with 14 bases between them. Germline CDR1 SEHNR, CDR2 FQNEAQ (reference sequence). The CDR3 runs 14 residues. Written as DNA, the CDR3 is TGTGCCAGCAGCTTAGGGGAGTTGGCAGGAGAAGCTTTCTTT. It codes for CASSLGELAGEAFF.

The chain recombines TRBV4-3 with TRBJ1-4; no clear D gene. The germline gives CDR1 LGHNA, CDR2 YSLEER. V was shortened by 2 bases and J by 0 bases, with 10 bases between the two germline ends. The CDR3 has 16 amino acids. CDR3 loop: CASSQFAGTTNEKLFF. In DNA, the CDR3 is TGCGCCAGCAGCCAATTTGCCGGGACAACTAATGAAAAACTGTTTTTT.

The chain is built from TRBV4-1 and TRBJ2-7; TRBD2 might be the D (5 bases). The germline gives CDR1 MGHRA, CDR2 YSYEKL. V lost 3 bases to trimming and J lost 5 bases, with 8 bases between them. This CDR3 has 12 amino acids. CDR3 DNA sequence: TGCGCCAGCAGCCACGCCGGGAACGAGCAGTACTTC. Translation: CASSHAGNEQYF.

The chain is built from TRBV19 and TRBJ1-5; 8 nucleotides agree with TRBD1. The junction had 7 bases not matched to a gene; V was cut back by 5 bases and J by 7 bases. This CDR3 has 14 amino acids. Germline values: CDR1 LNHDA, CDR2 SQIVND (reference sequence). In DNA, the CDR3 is TGTGCCAGTAGTCTAGGACAGGGAGAACAGCCCCAGCATTTT. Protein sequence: CASSLGQGEQPQHF.

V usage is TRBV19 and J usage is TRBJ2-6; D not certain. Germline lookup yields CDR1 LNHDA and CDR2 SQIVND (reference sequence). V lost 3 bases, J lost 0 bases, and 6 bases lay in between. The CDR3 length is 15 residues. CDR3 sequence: CASSIMDSGANVLTF. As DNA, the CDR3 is TGTGCCAGTAGTATCATGGACTCTGGGGCCAACGTCCTGACTTTC.